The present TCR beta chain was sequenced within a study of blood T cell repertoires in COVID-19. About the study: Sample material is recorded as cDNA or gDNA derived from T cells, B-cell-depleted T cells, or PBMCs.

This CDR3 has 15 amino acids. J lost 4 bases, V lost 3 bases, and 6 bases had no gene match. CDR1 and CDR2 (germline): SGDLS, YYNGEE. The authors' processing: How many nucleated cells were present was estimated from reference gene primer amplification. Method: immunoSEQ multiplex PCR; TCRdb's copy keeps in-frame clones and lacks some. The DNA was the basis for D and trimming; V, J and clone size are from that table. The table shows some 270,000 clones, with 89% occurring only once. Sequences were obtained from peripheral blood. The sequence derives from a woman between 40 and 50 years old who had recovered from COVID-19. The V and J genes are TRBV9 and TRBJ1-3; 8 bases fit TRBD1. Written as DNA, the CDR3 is TGTGCCAGCAGCGGACTAAGACAGGGGGGAAACACCATATATTTT. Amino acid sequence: CASSGLRQGGNTIYF.